This TCR beta chain appears in the sequencing data of a study of T cell repertoires in cytomegalovirus infection. Study at large: Signatures in public TCR beta sequences pointed to both CMV infection and matching HLA type.

Germline V gives CDR1 MNHNS, CDR2 SASEGT. CDR3 length: 13 residues. V was pared by 6 bases and J by 8 bases, with 9 bases of the junction left unmatched. The study, taken as a whole, reports: CMV carriers with the relevant HLA were identified by cumulative public TCR beta family frequency.

TCRdb re-called the reads with MiXCR, one entry per CDR3 protein. In the table there are about 490,000 distinct CDR3 sequences, 16% of which are singletons. This clonotype was observed many times. The target antigen is unknown. The V and J genes are TRBV6-1 and TRBJ1-1; 7 bases map to TRBD1. The TCR comes from a human donor in good health (CMV status not recorded). Some clones in this sample may be carry-over from other donors' samples. The specimen was CD8+ T cells from PBMCs. The CDR3 bases are TGTGCCAGCAGATTGGTGGGACAGTCCGAAGCTTTCTTT. It yields the protein CASRLVGQSEAFF.